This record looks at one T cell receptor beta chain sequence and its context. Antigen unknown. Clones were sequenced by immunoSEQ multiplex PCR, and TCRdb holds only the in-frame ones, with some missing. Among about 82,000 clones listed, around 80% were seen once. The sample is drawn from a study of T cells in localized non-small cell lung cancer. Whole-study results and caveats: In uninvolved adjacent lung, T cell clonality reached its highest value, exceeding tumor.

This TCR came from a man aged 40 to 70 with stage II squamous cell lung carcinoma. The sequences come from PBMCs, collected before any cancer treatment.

CDR3 residues: CASSRGDTQYF. The DNA for the CDR3 is TGCGCCAGCAGCCGAGGAGATACGCAGTATTTT. The chain combines TRBV5-1 with TRBJ2-3, with unresolved D. Between the trimmed V and J ends, which lost 4 bases and 5 bases, there was a span of 5 bases. The germline V gene has CDR1 SGHRS and CDR2 YFSETQ. The CDR3 totals 11 residues.